Sequencing of this T cell receptor beta chain was carried out in a study of glioma-infiltrating T cells after dendritic cell vaccination (dated by TCRdb to the mid-2010s). Concerning the study at large: The cohort comprised approximately 15 glioblastoma patients from Phase I and II dendritic cell vaccination trials, 9 newly diagnosed and 6 with recurrent disease. Each patient was given three intradermal dendritic cell vaccine injections, spaced two weeks apart, in the arm below the axilla. TCR sequencing metrics, including TIL content and tumor-blood repertoire overlap, were correlated with survival after dendritic cell vaccination. Deep sequencing of TCR beta CDR3 regions was used to quantify tumor-infiltrating lymphocyte content and compare tumor and blood repertoires in dendritic cell-vaccinated glioblastoma patients. Autologous tumor lysate-pulsed dendritic cell vaccination was administered to the patients between the early 2000s and the early 2010s. To make the vaccine, monocyte-derived dendritic cells were cultured for under eight days with IL-4 and GM-CSF and then pulsed overnight with autologous tumor lysate.

The CDR3, cysteine through phenylalanine, is 15 amino acids long. Solely the CDR3 DNA is kept, with 45 bases framed from the first base. Trimming removed 2 bases from V and 7 bases from J; the gene matches leave 7 bases unexplained. The germline V gene supplies CDR1 SGHRS and CDR2 YFSETQ. The immunoSEQ assay amplified TCRB CDR3 regions from approximately 1.8 micrograms of genomic DNA, or from all available DNA when less than that amount was available. The multiplex PCR employed 60 forward primers targeting TCR V beta segments and 13 reverse primers targeting J beta segments. To estimate the number of reads per starting template, synthetic control templates were added to each sample at limiting dilution. Sequencing produced 87 bp reads on the Illumina HiSeq System. Under the source paper's analysis protocol: PCR and sequencing errors were removed by merging closely related sequences with a nearest neighbor algorithm. TCR overlap was measured as the percentage of unique tumor TCR beta sequences also present in the same patient's peripheral blood. TCRdb carries this immuneACCESS record with in-frame sequences only. Its versions omit some clonotypes, under half of them owing to an unresolved V gene in the studies checked, with the rest unexplained. V and J calls plus clone size are reproduced from that table; the DNA served to infer D and trimming. The sample table contains tens of thousands of clones; only one count was recorded for around 85% of them. Under 8.5% of the sample is taken by the ten largest.

The time point label here, explained by the study, means: after dendritic cell vaccination, including at tumor progression/relapse. Selection of patients required sufficient residual fresh-frozen tumor tissue and over two years of available survival data. An isocitrate dehydrogenase mutation was not carried by any of the glioblastoma patients, although molecular status was otherwise variable. PBMC were collected before vaccination, two weeks after the third vaccination, and at tumor progression if tumor progression occurred. Genomic DNA was extracted with the Qiagen DNeasy Blood extraction Kit. This clone was seen just once. Its antigen is still unknown. Base qualities are missing; no much larger clone stands one base away. Points the paper makes about the study in general: The response model built on TCR overlap across three groups was characterized as speculative, with prospective validation still needed. The cohort was small and heterogeneous, and full blood and tumor sets were available for few patients, with initial-recurrent tumor pairs available for even fewer patients. Longer time to progression and overall survival after dendritic cell vaccination were predicted by higher estimated pretreatment TIL content. No direct relationship between TCR clonality and survival was found, suggesting that a diverse polyclonal response may matter.

The rearrangement combines TRBV5-1 with TRBJ1-4; 8 central nucleotides agree with TRBD1. The receptor comes from a human donor with glioblastoma. Sequenced here: blood, sampled after dendritic cell vaccination. The sequenced DNA: TGCGCCAGCAGCTTTGGACAGGGACCTTTTGAAAAACTGTTTTTT. Its coded protein is CASSFGQGPFEKLFF.